One and the same sample provided the 2 T cell receptor beta chains below, sequenced in a study of T cell responses to AZD1222 COVID-19 vaccine. Assay used: immunoSEQ multiplex PCR; TCRdb lists only in-frame clones, some missing. Of 250,000 to 300,000 clones listed, about 94% are singletons. The material sequenced was peripheral blood, taken 28 days after the second AZD1222 dose. All receptors derive from an adult who received the AZD1222 COVID-19 vaccine.

The chain has TRBV7-9 and TRBJ2-5; D is unclear. This CDR3 spans 14 amino acids. The germline V and J ends were trimmed by 4 bases and 7 bases, with 16 bases remaining between them. CDR1 and CDR2 (germline): SEHNR, FQNEAQ (reference sequence). CDR3 loop: CASSSPVTYGTQYF. The CDR3 bases are TGTGCCAGCAGCTCCCCGGTCACCTACGGGACCCAGTACTTC.

CDR3 sequence reads: CASSFLNKAFF. CDR3 sequence (DNA): TGTGCCAGCAGCTTTCTGAATAAAGCTTTCTTT. V usage is TRBV11-3 and J usage is TRBJ1-1; D unresolved. Per the germline V gene, CDR1 is SGHNT and CDR2 is YENEEA. Trimming pared 3 bases from V and 9 bases from J, leaving 8 bases between. The CDR3 totals 11 residues.